The TCR beta chain under discussion was sequenced for a study of shared clonotypes between healthy human individuals. Generated by immunoSEQ multiplex PCR, the TCRdb table keeps only in-frame clones and is missing some. The data hold approximately 1.1 million clones, with about 84% observed a single time. With 3 bases clipped from V and 2 bases from J, the junction kept 4 bases outside the gene matches. The CDR3 has 16 amino acids. The germline gives CDR1 SGHRS, CDR2 YFSETQ. Sequenced material: memory CD4+ T cells from PBMCs. Subset reported: CD45RA-negative fraction. This sequence joins TRBV5-1 and TRBJ2-1, with 11 bases aligning to TRBD2. The TCR sequence derives from a young man in good health. Some clones in this sample may be carry-over from other donors' samples. DNA of the CDR3: TGCGCCAGCAGCTATAGCGGGAGGGGTACCTACAATGAGCAGTTCTTC. Its protein is CASSYSGRGTYNEQFF.